This T cell receptor beta chain was sequenced for a study of response to subunit inactivated influenza vaccine. General study results and limits: The authors put forward the suggestion that each seasonal influenza vaccination may bring in only a limited number of new T cells.

As to this clonotype: The antigen is unknown.

TCRdb re-called the RT-PCR reads with MiXCR, one entry per CDR3 protein. Here the sample spans about 800,000 distinct CDR3 sequences, around 20% being singletons. Germline CDR1 KGHDR, CDR2 SFDVKD. The CDR3 runs to 13 residues. The ends were cut back, 4 bases at V and 9 bases at J, with 14 bases in the middle. Specimen: PBMCs from blood, collected 5 days after vaccination. This receptor was identified in a man in his fifties who received an inactivated influenza vaccine. The rearrangement uses TRBV24-1 and TRBJ2-5, with a weak D call TRBD1 (6 bases). The CDR3: CATSDPGPGAQYF. CDR3 DNA sequence: TGTGCCACCAGTGACCCGGGTCCAGGGGCCCAGTACTTC.